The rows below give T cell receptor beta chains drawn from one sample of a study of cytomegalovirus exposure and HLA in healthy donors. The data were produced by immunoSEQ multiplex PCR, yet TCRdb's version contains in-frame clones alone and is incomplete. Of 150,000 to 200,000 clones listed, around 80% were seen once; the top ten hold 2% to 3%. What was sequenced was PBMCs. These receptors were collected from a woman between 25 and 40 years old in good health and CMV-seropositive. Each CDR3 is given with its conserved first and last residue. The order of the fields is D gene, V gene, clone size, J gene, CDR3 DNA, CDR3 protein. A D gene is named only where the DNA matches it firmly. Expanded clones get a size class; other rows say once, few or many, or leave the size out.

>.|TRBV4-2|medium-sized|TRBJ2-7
TGTGCCAGCAGCCAAGAGGGTCCGGCGGGGAGCTCCTACGAGCAGTACTTC
CASSQEGPAGSSYEQYF
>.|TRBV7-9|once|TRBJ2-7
TGTGCCAGCAGCGTTAACCCCTCCTCTCGGAGGGGCAAGGGGGAGCAGTACTTC
CASSVNPSSRRGKGEQYF
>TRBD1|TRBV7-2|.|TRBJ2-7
TGTGCCAGCAGCTTAGACGGGACAGGGATTTACGAGCAGTACTTC
CASSLDGTGIYEQYF
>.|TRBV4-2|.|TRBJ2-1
TGTGCCAGCAGCCAAGCAGGGGACAATGAGCAGTTCTTC
CASSQAGDNEQFF
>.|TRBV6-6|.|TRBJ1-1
TGTGCCAGCAGTGCGAGGGGGGGGAGGACTGAAGCTTTCTTT
CASSARGGRTEAFF
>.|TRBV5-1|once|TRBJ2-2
TGCGCCAGCACCTCCACGGGGTTCGACACCGGGGAGCTGTTTTTT
CASTSTGFDTGELFF
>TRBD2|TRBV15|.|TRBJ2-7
TGTGCCACCAGCAGAGATCTAACGGGGGGGGGCTCCTACGAGCAGTACTTC
CATSRDLTGGGSYEQYF
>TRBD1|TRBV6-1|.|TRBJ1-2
TGTGCCAGCAGAAATACAGGGGGTCGGGACTATGGCTACACCTTC
CASRNTGGRDYGYTF
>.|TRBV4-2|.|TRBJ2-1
TGTGCCAGCAGCCAAGATACTCCTTCCTACAATGAGCAGTTCTTC
CASSQDTPSYNEQFF
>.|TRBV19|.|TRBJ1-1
TGTGCCAGTAGTATCCGGCTCCGGGGGGGGGACACTGAAGCTTTCTTT
CASSIRLRGGDTEAFF
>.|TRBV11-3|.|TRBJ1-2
TGTGCCAGCACCGAGCGGGGAGCTAGCTATGGCTACACCTTC
CASTERGASYGYTF
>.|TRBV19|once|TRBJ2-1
TGTGCCAGTAGTATTTCTCCGGGGGAGGTTAATGAGCAGTTCTTC
CASSISPGEVNEQFF
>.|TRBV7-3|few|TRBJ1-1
TGTGCCAGCAGCTTAAACAGGAACACTGAAGCTTTCTTT
CASSLNRNTEAFF
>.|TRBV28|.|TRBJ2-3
TGTGCCAGCAGTTTATCGGGGGACACAGATACGCAGTATTTT
CASSLSGDTDTQYF
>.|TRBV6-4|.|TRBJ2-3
TGTGCCAGCAGCCGAACTGGTACAGATACGCAGTATTTT
CASSRTGTDTQYF
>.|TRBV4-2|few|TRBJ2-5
TGTGCCAGCAGCCAAGGGGGGACACACCAAGAGACCCAGTACTTC
CASSQGGTHQETQYF
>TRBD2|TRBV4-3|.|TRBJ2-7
TGCGCCAGCAGCCAAGGGCCGGCGGAGCTAGCGGGGGGAACCTACGAGCAGTACTTC
CASSQGPAELAGGTYEQYF
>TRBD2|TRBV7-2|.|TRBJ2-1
TGTGCCAGCAGCTCAGCGGGGGGGCCCAATGAGCAGTTCTTC
CASSSAGGPNEQFF
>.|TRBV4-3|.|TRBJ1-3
TGCGCCAGCAGCCAAGATGATGCGGGGCGAAACACCATATATTTT
CASSQDDAGRNTIYF
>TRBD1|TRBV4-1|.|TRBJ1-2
TGCGCCAGCAGCCAGGACAGGGAGGGCTACACCTTC
CASSQDREGYTF
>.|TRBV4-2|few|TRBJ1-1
TGTGCCAGCAGCCCGCGGACTGCGAACACTGAAGCTTTCTTT
CASSPRTANTEAFF
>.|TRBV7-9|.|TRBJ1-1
TGTGCCAGCAGCCCCACCACAGGCGGAACTGAAGCTTTCTTT
CASSPTTGGTEAFF
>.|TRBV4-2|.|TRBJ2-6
TGTGCCAGCAGCCAAGAGGGCAGTGTCTCTGGGGCCAACGTCCTGACTTTC
CASSQEGSVSGANVLTF
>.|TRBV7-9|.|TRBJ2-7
TGTGCCAGCAGCTTAGGGTCGGGGAACGAGCAGTACTTC
CASSLGSGNEQYF
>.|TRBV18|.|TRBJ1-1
TGTGCCAGCTCACCACAAGCGAACACTGAAGCTTTCTTT
CASSPQANTEAFF
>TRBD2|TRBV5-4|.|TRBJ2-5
TGTGCCAGCAGCCTACTCCTAGCGGGGGGGCGAGAGACCCAGTACTTC
CASSLLLAGGRETQYF
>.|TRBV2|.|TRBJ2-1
TGTGCCAGCAGTCCCGGGACACCCTACAATGAGCAGTTCTTC
CASSPGTPYNEQFF
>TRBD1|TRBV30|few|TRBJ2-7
TGTGCCTGGAGTTTCGGGACAGGGGGAATCTACGAGCAGTACTTC
CAWSFGTGGIYEQYF
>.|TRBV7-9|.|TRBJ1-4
TGTGCCAGCAGCTGGAGGGGCGAAGAAAAACTGTTTTTT
CASSWRGEEKLFF
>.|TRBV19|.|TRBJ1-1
TGTGCCAGTATCACCAAGCACGGTCCGATGAACACTGAAGCTTTCTTT
CASITKHGPMNTEAFF
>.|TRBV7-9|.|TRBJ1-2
TGTGCCAGCAGGACCGGGAGTCAGGGAAATGGCTACACCTTC
CASRTGSQGNGYTF
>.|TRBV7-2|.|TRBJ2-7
TGTGCCAGCAGCTTAGATAGCTTGGGAGCATACGAGCAGTACTTC
CASSLDSLGAYEQYF
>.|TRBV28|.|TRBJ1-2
TGTGCCAGCAGCCCTGTTGAACCGGGGTACGGCTACACCTTC
CASSPVEPGYGYTF
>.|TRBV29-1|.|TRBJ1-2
TGCAGCGTTGCTATACAGCTCAGTTTTAACTATGGCTACACCTTC
CSVAIQLSFNYGYTF
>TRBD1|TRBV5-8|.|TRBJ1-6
TGTGCCAGCAGCTTGTCAGGGGGATGGAATTCACCCCTCCACTTT
CASSLSGGWNSPLHF
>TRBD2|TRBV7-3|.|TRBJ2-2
TGTGCCAGCAGCTTACCTGGAAGGACTAGCCTCAACACCGGGGAGCTGTTTTTT
CASSLPGRTSLNTGELFF
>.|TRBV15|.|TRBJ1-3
TGTGCCACCAGCAGTCGCGGGGCAGGTACTGGAAACACCATATATTTT
CATSSRGAGTGNTIYF
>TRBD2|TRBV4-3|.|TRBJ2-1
TGCGCCAGCAGCCACCATAAAATCGGCGGGGGGCTAAACAATGAGCAGTTCTTC
CASSHHKIGGGLNNEQFF
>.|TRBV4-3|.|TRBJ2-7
TGCGCCAGCAGCCAAGCCAGGTCCTACTACGAGCAGTACTTC
CASSQARSYYEQYF
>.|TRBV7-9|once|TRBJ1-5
TGTGCCAGCAGCGCGGACATCGGCAATCAGCCCCAGCATTTT
CASSADIGNQPQHF
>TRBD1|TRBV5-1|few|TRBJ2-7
TGCGCCAGCAGCTTGGGACAGGGTATCTACGAGCAGTACTTC
CASSLGQGIYEQYF
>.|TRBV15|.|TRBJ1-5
TGTGCCACCGACGGAACGAGCGGCAATCAGCCCCAGCATTTT
CATDGTSGNQPQHF
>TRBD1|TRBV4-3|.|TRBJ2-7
TGCGCCAGCAGCCAAGCAGGGGGAATCTACGAGCAGTACTTC
CASSQAGGIYEQYF
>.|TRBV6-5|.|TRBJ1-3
TGTGCCAGCAGCCCGGGTCAGATCTCTGGAAACACCATATATTTT
CASSPGQISGNTIYF
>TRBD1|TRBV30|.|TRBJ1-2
TGTGCCTGGAGCCGAACAGGGGGCGCCTATGGCTACACCTTC
CAWSRTGGAYGYTF
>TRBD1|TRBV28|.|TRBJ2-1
TGTGCCAGCAGTTCCGGACAGGGGGGTCGGGAGCAGTTCTTC
CASSSGQGGREQFF
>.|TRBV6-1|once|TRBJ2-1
TGTGCCAGCAGGGAAGGGCCCCGGGGGTCCACCTACAATGAGCAGTTCTTC
CASREGPRGSTYNEQFF
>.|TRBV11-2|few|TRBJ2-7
TGTGCCAGCAGCTTAGGAGGGTCCTACGAGCAGTACTTC
CASSLGGSYEQYF
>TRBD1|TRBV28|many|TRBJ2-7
TGTGCCAGCAGCATAGGGACAGGGCACGAGCAGTACTTC
CASSIGTGHEQYF
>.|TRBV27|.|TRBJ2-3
TGTGCCAGCAGTTTATCCAGTAGCCCCGGCCCGCAGTATTTT
CASSLSSSPGPQYF